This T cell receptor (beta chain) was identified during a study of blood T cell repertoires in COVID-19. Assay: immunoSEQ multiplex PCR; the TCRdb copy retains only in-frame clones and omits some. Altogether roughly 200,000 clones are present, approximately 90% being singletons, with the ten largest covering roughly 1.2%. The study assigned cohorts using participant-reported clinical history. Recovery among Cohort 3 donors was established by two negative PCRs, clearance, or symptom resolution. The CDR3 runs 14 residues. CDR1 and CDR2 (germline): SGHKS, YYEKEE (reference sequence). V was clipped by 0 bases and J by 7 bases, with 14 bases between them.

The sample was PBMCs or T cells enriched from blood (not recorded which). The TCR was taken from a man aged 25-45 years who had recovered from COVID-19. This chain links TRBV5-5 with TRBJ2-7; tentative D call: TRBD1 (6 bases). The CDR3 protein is CASSLGRGQYEQYF. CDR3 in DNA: TGTGCCAGCAGCTTGGGCAGGGGCCAGTATGAGCAGTACTTC.